The 31 T cell receptor beta chains given below trace back to one sample, sequenced in a study of shared clonotypes between healthy human individuals. Repertoires were generated with immunoSEQ multiplex PCR, while TCRdb's copy carries only in-frame clones and drops some. Of roughly 1,600,000 clones listed, approximately 98.5% are singletons. The material sequenced was naive CD4+ T cells sorted from blood. This sample's subset: CD45RA+ positively selected. These receptor sequences come from a young man in good health.

As regards this clone: This same CDR3 is encoded by further DNA sequences in the sample. The chain's CDR3 is CAWTAGANVLTF. DNA of the CDR3: TGTGCCTGGACGGCTGGGGCCAACGTCCTGACTTTC. The chain is built from TRBV30 and TRBJ2-6, with D uncertain. This CDR3 contains 12 residues. Trimming shortened V by 4 bases and J by 2 bases, and 3 bases separated the two germline ends. The V gene's germline CDR1 is GTSNPN and CDR2 SVGIG (reference sequence).

V and J are TRBV18 and TRBJ2-7; tentative D call: TRBD2 (6 bases). Germline V lookup: CDR1 KGHSH, CDR2 LQKENI. The CDR3 has 14 residues. The germline V and J ends were trimmed by 1 base and 5 bases, with 12 bases remaining between them. The CDR3 protein is CASSPLSGVDEQYF. Written as DNA, the CDR3 is TGTGCCAGCTCACCACTGTCGGGGGTGGACGAGCAGTACTTC. Full variable domain (missing parts from reference TRBV18 and TRBJ2-7): NAGVMQNPRHLVRRRGQEARLRCSPMKGHSHVYWYRQLPEEGLKFMVYLQKENIIDESGMPKERFSAEFPKEGPSILRIQQVVRGDSAAYFCASSPLSGVDEQYFGPGTRLTVT.

This CDR3 reads CAWNKGAGGTQYF. CDR3 nucleotide sequence: TGTGCCTGGAATAAGGGTGCGGGTGGGACCCAGTACTTC. V and J are TRBV30 and TRBJ2-5, with D tentatively TRBD2 (5 bases). The CDR3 extends over 13 amino acids. Trimming took 4 bases from V and 7 from J, leaving 16 bases between them. In germline, CDR1 is GTSNPN, CDR2 SVGIG (reference sequence).

The chain recombines TRBV4-3 with TRBJ2-1; TRBD2 agrees at 9 bases. Trimming removed 4 bases from V and 8 bases from J; junction bases left unmatched: 6. Per germline, CDR1 LGHNA and CDR2 YSLEER. This CDR3 comprises 14 residues. The CDR3 nucleotides read TGCGCCAGCAGCCCTGCGGGAGGGCCCGATGAGCAGTTCTTC. Translated: CASSPAGGPDEQFF.

The V and J genes are TRBV30 and TRBJ2-1; TRBD2 aligns across 7 bases. Trimming cost V 1 base and J 4 bases; bases outside gene matches: 13. The length of the CDR3 is 17 residues. From germline, CDR1 is GTSNPN and CDR2 SVGIG (reference sequence). CDR3 sequence reads: CAWSARLAGKVYNEQFF. The CDR3 nucleotides are TGTGCCTGGAGTGCACGATTAGCGGGTAAAGTTTACAATGAGCAGTTCTTC.

This clone was seen just once. Here the CDR3 DNA reads TGTGCCAGCTCATCCCTAGCGGGAGGGTTGACAGATACGCAGTATTTT. The encoded protein is CASSSLAGGLTDTQYF. The chain has TRBV18 and TRBJ2-3, with 12 positions matching TRBD2. The CDR3 totals 16 residues. Germline assignment: CDR1 KGHSH and CDR2 LQKENI. The J segment lost 3 bases and the V segment lost 5 bases, leaving 6 bases of the junction unmatched.

The CDR3 bases are TGCAGCGTTGAAGACCGACAGTCAACTAATGAAAAACTGTTTTTT. Translation gives CSVEDRQSTNEKLFF. V is TRBV29-1 and J is TRBJ1-4, with D perhaps TRBD1 (5 bases). The CDR3 extends over 15 amino acids. Germline loops: CDR1 SQVTM, CDR2 ANQGSEA. V was shortened by 0 bases and J by 0 bases, with 8 bases between the two germline ends.

This chain connects TRBV9 to TRBJ1-2; the D is unclear. The CDR3 spans 13 residues. V lost 4 bases and J lost 7, with 14 bases in between. Germline V gene sequence: CDR1 SGDLS, CDR2 YYNGEE. In nucleotides, the CDR3 is TGTGCCAGCAGCCCATCCAGGCCCGGTGGCTACACCTTC. Translation gives CASSPSRPGGYTF.

Comments on this clone: The identical CDR3 is also encoded by other nucleotide sequences in the sample. CDR3 sequence: CASSYSSGSTDTQYF. Here the CDR3 DNA reads TGTGCCAGCAGTTACTCGAGCGGGAGCACAGATACGCAGTATTTT. The J gene is TRBJ2-3, the V gene TRBV6-5; the D gene is possibly TRBD2 (6 bases). The germline V gene has CDR1 MNHEY and CDR2 SVGAGI. The CDR3 is 15 amino acids. Trimming cost V 0 bases and J 0 bases, with 7 bases left between them.

The chain is built from TRBV7-6 and TRBJ1-2, with D tentatively TRBD1 (5 bases). Between the trimmed V and J ends, which lost 5 bases and 8 bases, there was a span of 15 bases. Per the germline V gene, CDR1 is SGHVS and CDR2 is FNYEAQ. CDR3 size: 13 residues. Here the CDR3 reads CASSPGPSEGYTF. CDR3 nucleotides: TGTGCCAGCAGCCCGGGACCGTCTGAAGGCTACACCTTC.

The chain is built from TRBV28 and TRBJ1-1, with D possibly TRBD1 on 6 matching bases. This CDR3 region has 14 residues. Germline CDR1 and CDR2: MDHEN and SYDVKM. V gave up 5 bases and J gave up 0 bases, with 10 bases separating them. CDR3 DNA sequence: TGTGCCAGCAGTCCACAGGGAGTGAACACTGAAGCTTTCTTT. It is translated as CASSPQGVNTEAFF.

The V gene is TRBV4-1, the J gene TRBJ2-7, with 10 bases identical to TRBD1. J lost 6 bases, V lost 2 bases, and 7 bases had no gene match. Germline V gene data show CDR1 as MGHRA and CDR2 as YSYEKL. The CDR3 extends over 15 amino acids. The CDR3 loop is CASSQTRTGGVEQYF. The CDR3 nucleotides are TGCGCCAGCAGCCAAACGAGGACAGGGGGAGTCGAGCAGTACTTC.

The chain recombines TRBV2 with TRBJ1-2; 9 bases agree with TRBD1. This CDR3 is 16 amino acids long. CDR1 is SNHLY and CDR2 is FYNNEI in the germline V gene. Trimming took 4 bases from V and 7 from J; bases not matched to a gene: 13. In DNA, the CDR3 is TGTGCCAGCAGTGCGTGGGGTGGGACAGGGAGAAGTGGCTACACCTTC. Residues: CASSAWGGTGRSGYTF.

This chain connects TRBV4-1 to TRBJ2-7; D gene uncertain. The V gene lost 0 bases and the J gene lost 2 bases, with 8 bases spanning the gap. This CDR3 is 14 amino acids long. From germline, CDR1 is MGHRA and CDR2 YSYEKL. The CDR3 loop reads CASSQDGLAYEQYF. The CDR3 bases are TGCGCCAGCAGCCAAGATGGGCTAGCCTACGAGCAGTACTTC.

On this clone itself: The sample carries other DNA sequences with the same CDR3. The rearrangement joins TRBV5-1 to TRBJ2-7; D remains ambiguous. With 0 bases removed from V and 0 bases from J, the gap between germline ends came to 7 bases. Germline lookup yields CDR1 SGHRS and CDR2 YFSETQ. The CDR3 has 14 residues. The CDR3 DNA is TGCGCCAGCAGCTTGGCGGGTCGCTCCTACGAGCAGTACTTC. Residues: CASSLAGRSYEQYF.

This clone was observed once. The rearrangement links TRBV27 to TRBJ2-1, with D possibly matching TRBD2 (6 bases). The CDR3 contains 16 residues. Germline V gives CDR1 MNHEY, CDR2 SMNVEV (reference sequence). Trimming cost V 2 bases and J 7 bases, with 18 bases left between them. The CDR3 bases are TGTGCCAGCAGTTTAAACGGATACGGGAGAAGAAATGAGCAGTTCTTC. Translating it yields CASSLNGYGRRNEQFF.

The V call is TRBV5-8, the J call TRBJ2-7, with 9 bases matching TRBD1. The CDR3 length is 13 residues. V lost 4 bases to trimming and J lost 3 bases; unmatched junction nucleotides: 2. Germline V CDR1 and CDR2: SGHTS, YDEGEE. This CDR3 is CASSPTGGYEQYF. DNA of the CDR3: TGTGCCAGCAGCCCGACAGGGGGCTACGAGCAGTACTTC.

V usage is TRBV9 and J usage is TRBJ1-1; unclear D gene. CDR1 is SGDLS and CDR2 is YYNGEE in the germline V gene. V gave up 2 bases and J gave up 6 bases, with 17 bases separating them. The CDR3 is 15 residues long. This CDR3 is CASSVGPLKGPEAFF. In nucleotides, the CDR3 is TGTGCCAGCAGCGTTGGTCCGCTCAAAGGACCTGAAGCTTTCTTT.

This clone occurred once. This chain joins TRBV10-3 and TRBJ2-7, with D unresolved. CDR3 length: 14 residues. Germline CDR1 ENHRY, CDR2 SYGVKD. V lost 2 bases to trimming and J lost 0 bases, with 8 bases between them. CDR3 residues: CAISEPESSYEQYF. The CDR3 nucleotides read TGTGCCATCAGTGAGCCAGAGAGCTCCTACGAGCAGTACTTC.

V and J are TRBV29-1 and TRBJ2-7; 8 nucleotides agree with TRBD1. The length of the CDR3 is 15 residues. In germline, CDR1 is SQVTM, CDR2 ANQGSEA. V was pared by 1 base and J by 5 bases, with 10 bases of the junction left unmatched. The CDR3 region has the DNA TGCAGCGTTGAAGGAATCCGGGACAGGCACAACGAGCAGTACTTC. Amino acids: CSVEGIRDRHNEQYF.

The chain uses TRBV6-1 and TRBJ1-2, with TRBD1 as a possible D gene (6 bases). CDR3 length equals 13 residues. The V gene lost 3 bases and the J gene lost 8 bases, with 13 bases spanning the gap. In germline, CDR1 is MNHNS, CDR2 SASEGT. DNA of the CDR3: TGTGCCAGCAGTGATGGGCAGGGGTTAGGCTACACCTTC. Translating it yields CASSDGQGLGYTF.

The chain links TRBV5-1 to TRBJ2-2; 7 positions agree with TRBD1. This CDR3 has 16 residues. The V and J ends lost 4 bases and 2 bases, in that order; junction bases with no gene match: 8. CDR1 is SGHRS and CDR2 is YFSETQ in the germline V gene. CDR3 bases: TGCGCCAGCAGCCCCCAAGGGGGCCCTAACACCGGGGAGCTGTTTTTT. It encodes CASSPQGGPNTGELFF.

The chain recombines TRBV15 with TRBJ1-2; the D is unclear. Between the trimmed V and J ends, which lost 0 bases and 0 bases, there was a span of 11 bases. The CDR3 totals 16 residues. The germline V gene has CDR1 LNHNV and CDR2 YYDKDF (reference sequence). The CDR3 spells CATSRDRPSTNYGYTF. The DNA of the CDR3 is TGTGCCACCAGCAGAGATAGGCCCTCAACTAACTATGGCTACACCTTC.

The rearrangement uses TRBV7-8 and TRBJ1-5, with D possibly matching TRBD1 (5 bases). V was pared by 9 bases and J by 6 bases, with 12 bases between. The CDR3 has 12 residues. CDR1 SGHVS and CDR2 FQNEAQ come from the germline V gene. CDR3 coding DNA: TGTGCCAGTCAGGGTTCAGGTCAGCCCCAGCATTTT. Amino acids: CASQGSGQPQHF.

This clone has only one observation. The chain links TRBV6-1 to TRBJ1-4; D remains ambiguous. Germline V gene sequence: CDR1 MNHNS, CDR2 SASEGT. This CDR3 region has 13 residues. V dropped 10 bases and J dropped 2 bases, with 11 bases sitting between them. This CDR3 is CATGERTNEKLFF. Here the CDR3 DNA reads TGTGCCACCGGGGAACGGACTAATGAAAAACTGTTTTTT.

The chain carries TRBV28 and TRBJ2-3, with unresolved D. The V and J ends lost 6 bases and 1 base respectively, with 11 bases between them. The germline V gene has CDR1 MDHEN and CDR2 SYDVKM. This CDR3 contains 14 residues. The CDR3 coding sequence is TGTGCCAGCAGCCATTACCCGGGCACAGATACGCAGTATTTT. The encoded protein is CASSHYPGTDTQYF.

The rearrangement joins TRBV6-5 to TRBJ2-7, with TRBD1 matching over 9 bases. The CDR3 covers 13 residues. The germline CDR1 and CDR2 sequences are MNHEY and SVGAGI. The ends lost 6 bases at V and 5 bases at J; junction bases unmatched: 5. The CDR3 bases are TGTGCCAGCAGCAGGGACAGGGTCAACGAGCAGTACTTC. Amino acids: CASSRDRVNEQYF.

The V call is TRBV28, the J call TRBJ2-1, with D tentatively TRBD1 (6 bases). Germline values: CDR1 MDHEN, CDR2 SYDVKM. Between the trimmed V and J ends, which lost 5 bases and 7 bases, there was a span of 12 bases. The CDR3 spans 13 residues. This CDR3 is CASSHRVVNEQFF. The CDR3 DNA reads TGTGCCAGCAGTCACAGGGTGGTGAATGAGCAGTTCTTC.

The chain uses TRBV27 and TRBJ1-5, with a weak D call TRBD1 (6 bases). The V end was cut by 9 bases, the J end by 1 base, with 10 bases between. The CDR3 has 13 residues. The germline V gene encodes CDR1 MNHEY and CDR2 SMNVEV (reference sequence). CDR3 residues: CASGQMSNQPQHF. CDR3 bases: TGTGCCAGTGGACAGATGAGCAATCAGCCCCAGCATTTT.

This clone was detected once. The V and J genes are TRBV19 and TRBJ2-7, with a possible D match to TRBD2 (5 bases). Trimming left V 0 bases short and J 2 bases short, with 14 bases between. CDR3 length equals 16 residues. Germline CDR1 is LNHDA and CDR2 is SQIVND (reference sequence). The CDR3 protein is CASSIDMSGGTYEQYF. CDR3 bases: TGTGCCAGTAGTATAGATATGTCTGGAGGAACCTACGAGCAGTACTTC.

V and J are TRBV19 and TRBJ2-3, with D perhaps matching TRBD2 (5 bases). The CDR3 is made up of 15 amino acids. The germline V gene has CDR1 LNHDA and CDR2 SQIVND (reference sequence). The ends were cut back, 6 bases at V and 2 bases at J, with 15 bases in the middle. The CDR3 nucleotides are TGTGCCAGTAGGGAACTAGGCCGAGACACAGATACGCAGTATTTT. Encoded protein: CASRELGRDTDTQYF.